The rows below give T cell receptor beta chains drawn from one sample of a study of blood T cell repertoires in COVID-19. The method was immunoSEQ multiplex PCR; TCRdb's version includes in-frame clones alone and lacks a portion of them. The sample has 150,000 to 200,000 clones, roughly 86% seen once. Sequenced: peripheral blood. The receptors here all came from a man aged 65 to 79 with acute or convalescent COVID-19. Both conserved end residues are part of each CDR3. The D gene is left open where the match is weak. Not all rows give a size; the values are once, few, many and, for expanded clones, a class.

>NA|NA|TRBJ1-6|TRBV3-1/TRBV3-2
TGTGCCAGCAGCCAAAGGACAGAGAATTCACCCCTCCACTTT
CASSQRTENSPLHF
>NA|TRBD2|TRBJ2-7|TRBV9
TGTGCCAGCAGCGTAGACCCTAGCGGGAGTTTCCCCCAGTACTTC
CASSVDPSGSFPQYF
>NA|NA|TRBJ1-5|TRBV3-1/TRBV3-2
TGTGCCAGCAGCCAACCCCGGGGGGACCAGCCCCAGCATTTT
CASSQPRGDQPQHF
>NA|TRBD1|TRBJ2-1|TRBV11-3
TGTGCCAGCAGCCCATCCGGGACAGACTCCTACAATGAGCAGTTCTTC
CASSPSGTDSYNEQFF
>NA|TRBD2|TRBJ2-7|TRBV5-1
TGCGCCAGCAGCTCGGGACTAGCGGGCGACGAGCAGTACTTC
CASSSGLAGDEQYF
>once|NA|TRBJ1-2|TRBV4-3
TGCGCCAGCAGCCGAGAATACGGGACTCATGGCTACACCTTC
CASSREYGTHGYTF
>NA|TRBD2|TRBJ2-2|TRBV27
TGTGCCAGCAGTTTCCGACTAGCGGGGGTCGGGGAGCTGTTTTTT
CASSFRLAGVGELFF
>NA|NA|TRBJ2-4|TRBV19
TGTGCCAGTAGTGGCAGCGAGGAGGACATTCAGTACTTC
CASSGSEEDIQYF
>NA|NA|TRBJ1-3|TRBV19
TGTGCCAGTAGTATAAGGAGAACCTCTGGAAACACCATATATTTT
CASSIRRTSGNTIYF
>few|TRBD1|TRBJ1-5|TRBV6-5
TGTGCCAGCAGTACGGGACAGGGGGCAGGTCAGCCCCAGCATTTT
CASSTGQGAGQPQHF
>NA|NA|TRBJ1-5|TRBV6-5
TGTGCCAGCAGCCGGGTAGCAAGCAATCAGCCCCAGCATTTT
CASSRVASNQPQHF
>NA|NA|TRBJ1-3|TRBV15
TGTGCCACCAGCAGAGGGGGGGCTGGAAACACCATATATTTT
CATSRGGAGNTIYF
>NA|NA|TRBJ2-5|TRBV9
TGTGCCAGCAGCCCGTCCCAATGGGCCGATCAAGAGACCCAGTACTTC
CASSPSQWADQETQYF
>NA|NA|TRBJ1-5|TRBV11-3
TGTGCCAGCAGCTTAGTTTTTCATGGCAATCAGCCCCAGCATTTT
CASSLVFHGNQPQHF
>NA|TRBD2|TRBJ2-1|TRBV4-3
TGCGCCAGCAGCCAAGAGACTAGCGGGGACAATGAGCAGTTCTTC
CASSQETSGDNEQFF
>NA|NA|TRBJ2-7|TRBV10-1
TGCGCCAGCAGTGAGTCCGGGGTGGGTTACGAGCAGTACTTC
CASSESGVGYEQYF
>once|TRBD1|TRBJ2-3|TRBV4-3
TGCGCCAGCAGCCCCGTAGGGGGCGATACGCAGTATTTT
CASSPVGGDTQYF
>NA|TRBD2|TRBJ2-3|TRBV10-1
TGCGCCAGCAGTGAGTCAGGACTAGGGGATACGCAGTATTTT
CASSESGLGDTQYF
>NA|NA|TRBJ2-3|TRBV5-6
TGTGCCAGCAGCTTCCCTTCAGATACGCAGTATTTT
CASSFPSDTQYF
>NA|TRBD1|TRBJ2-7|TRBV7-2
TGTGCCAGCAGCTTGCACCCGGGACAGGTCTCCTACGAGCAGTACTTC
CASSLHPGQVSYEQYF
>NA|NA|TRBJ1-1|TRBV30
TGTGCCTGGAATCGAGGGGGGGACATGAACACTGAAGCTTTCTTT
CAWNRGGDMNTEAFF
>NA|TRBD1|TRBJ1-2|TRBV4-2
TGTGCCAGCAGCCAAGCAGGGGCCTTGGACAGGAGCGGCTACACCTTC
CASSQAGALDRSGYTF
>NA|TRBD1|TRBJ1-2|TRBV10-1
TGCGCCAGCAGCCTGGGGACAGCCCTTTATGGCTACACCTTC
CASSLGTALYGYTF